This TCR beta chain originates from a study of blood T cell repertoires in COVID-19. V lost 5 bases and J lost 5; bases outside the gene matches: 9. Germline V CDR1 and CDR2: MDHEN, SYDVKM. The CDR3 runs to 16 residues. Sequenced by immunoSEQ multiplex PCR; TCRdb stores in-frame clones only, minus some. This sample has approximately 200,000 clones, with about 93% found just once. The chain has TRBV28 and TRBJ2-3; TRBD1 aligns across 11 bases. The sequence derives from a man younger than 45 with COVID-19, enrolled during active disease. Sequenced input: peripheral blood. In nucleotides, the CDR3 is TGTGCCAGCAGTGAATACGGACAGGGGGCGCTAGATACGCAGTATTTT. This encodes CASSEYGQGALDTQYF.